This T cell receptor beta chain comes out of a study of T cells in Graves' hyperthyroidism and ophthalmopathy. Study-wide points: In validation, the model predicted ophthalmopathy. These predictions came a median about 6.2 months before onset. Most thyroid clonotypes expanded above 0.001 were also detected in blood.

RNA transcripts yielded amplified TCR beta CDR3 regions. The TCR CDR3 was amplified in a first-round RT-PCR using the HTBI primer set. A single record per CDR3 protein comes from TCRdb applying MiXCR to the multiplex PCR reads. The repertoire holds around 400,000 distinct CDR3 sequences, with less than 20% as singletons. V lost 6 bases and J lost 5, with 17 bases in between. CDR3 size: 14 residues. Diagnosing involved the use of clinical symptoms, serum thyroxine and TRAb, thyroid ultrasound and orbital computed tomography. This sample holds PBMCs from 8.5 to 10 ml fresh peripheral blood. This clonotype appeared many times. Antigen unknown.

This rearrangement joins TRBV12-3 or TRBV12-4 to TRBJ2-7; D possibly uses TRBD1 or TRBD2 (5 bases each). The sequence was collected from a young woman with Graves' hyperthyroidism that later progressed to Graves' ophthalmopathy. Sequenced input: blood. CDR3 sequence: CASSHGTLGDEQYF. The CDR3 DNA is TGTGCCAGCAGCCATGGGACCCTCGGGGACGAGCAGTACTTC.